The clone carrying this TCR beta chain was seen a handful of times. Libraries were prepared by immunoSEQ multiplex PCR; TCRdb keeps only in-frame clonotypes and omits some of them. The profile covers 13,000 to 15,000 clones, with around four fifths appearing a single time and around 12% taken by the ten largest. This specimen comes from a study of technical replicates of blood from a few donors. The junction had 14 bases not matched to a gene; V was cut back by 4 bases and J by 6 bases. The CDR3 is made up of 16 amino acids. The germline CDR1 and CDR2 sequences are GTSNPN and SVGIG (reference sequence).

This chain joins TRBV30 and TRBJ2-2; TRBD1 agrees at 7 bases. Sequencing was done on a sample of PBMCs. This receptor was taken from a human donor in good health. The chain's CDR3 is CAWTPYRGTDPGELFF. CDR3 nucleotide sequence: TGTGCCTGGACTCCGTACCGAGGGACAGATCCCGGGGAGCTGTTTTTT.